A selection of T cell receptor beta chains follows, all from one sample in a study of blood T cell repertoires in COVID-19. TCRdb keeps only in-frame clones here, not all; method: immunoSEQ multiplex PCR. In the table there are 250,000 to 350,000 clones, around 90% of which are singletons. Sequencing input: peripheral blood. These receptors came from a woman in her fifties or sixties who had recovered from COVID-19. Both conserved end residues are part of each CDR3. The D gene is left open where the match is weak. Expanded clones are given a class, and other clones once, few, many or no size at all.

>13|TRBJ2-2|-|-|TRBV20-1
CSASVVEVGELFF
TGCAGTGCTAGTGTGGTTGAGGTCGGGGAGCTGTTTTTT
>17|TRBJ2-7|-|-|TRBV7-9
CASSLAVEWKGREEQYF
TGTGCCAGCAGCTTAGCGGTGGAGTGGAAGGGGCGTGAAGAGCAGTACTTC
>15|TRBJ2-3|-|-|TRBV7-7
CASSPNAGRSDTQYF
TGTGCTAGCAGCCCCAACGCCGGGAGATCAGATACGCAGTATTTT
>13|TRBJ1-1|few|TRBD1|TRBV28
CASSAGTGASAFF
TGTGCCAGCAGTGCCGGGACAGGGGCATCAGCTTTCTTT
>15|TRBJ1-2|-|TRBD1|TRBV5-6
CASSPRDRGPGGYTF
TGTGCCAGCAGCCCGAGGGACAGGGGGCCCGGGGGCTACACCTTC
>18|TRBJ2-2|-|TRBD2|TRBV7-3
CASSKGGNPGTKAGELFF
TGTGCCAGCAGCAAAGGCGGGAACCCCGGGACTAAGGCCGGGGAGCTGTTTTTT
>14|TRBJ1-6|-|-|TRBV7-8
CASSNLGSNSPLHF
TGTGCCAGCAGCAACCTCGGGAGTAATTCACCCCTCCACTTT
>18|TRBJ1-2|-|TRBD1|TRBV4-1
CASSQIRDRLSSNYGYTF
TGCGCCAGCAGCCAAATCCGGGACAGACTGTCATCTAACTATGGCTACACCTTC
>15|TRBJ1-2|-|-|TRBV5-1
CASSLDGQINYGYTF
TGCGCCAGCAGCTTGGATGGACAGATCAACTATGGCTACACCTTC
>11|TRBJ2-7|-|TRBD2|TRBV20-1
CSARRGDEQYF
TGCAGTGCTAGGCGGGGGGACGAGCAGTACTTC
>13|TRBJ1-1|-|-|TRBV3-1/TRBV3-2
CASSRLTGTEAFF
TGTGCCAGCAGCCGCTTAACGGGCACTGAAGCTTTCTTT
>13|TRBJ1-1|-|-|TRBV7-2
CASSPQGRTEAFF
TGTGCCAGCAGCCCTCAGGGTCGCACTGAAGCTTTCTTT
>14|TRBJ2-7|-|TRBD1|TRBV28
CASSPTGNRYEQYF
TGTGCCAGCAGTCCGACAGGGAATCGCTACGAGCAGTACTTC
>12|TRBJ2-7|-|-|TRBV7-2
CASSHQRGAISF
TGTGCCAGCAGCCACCAAAGGGGCGCTATTTCCTTC
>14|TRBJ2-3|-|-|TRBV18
CASSPVYPTDTQYF
TGTGCCAGCTCACCGGTCTACCCCACAGATACGCAGTATTTT
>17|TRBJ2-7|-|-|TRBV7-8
CASSLRAFRTRPKEQYF
TGTGCCAGCAGCTTAAGGGCTTTCCGGACTCGGCCTAAGGAGCAGTACTTC
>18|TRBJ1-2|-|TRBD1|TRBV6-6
CASSHLGTGGLRNYGYTF
TGTGCCAGCAGTCACCTTGGGACAGGGGGCTTAAGGAACTATGGCTACACCTTC
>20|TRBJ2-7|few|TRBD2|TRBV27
CASSTGTAMRLAGSFYEQYF
TGTGCCAGCAGTACGGGGACCGCAATGAGACTAGCGGGATCCTTCTACGAGCAGTACTTC
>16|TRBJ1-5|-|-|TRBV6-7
CASSYQATGNNQPQHF
TGTGCCAGCAGTTACCAAGCAACAGGGAACAATCAGCCCCAGCATTTT
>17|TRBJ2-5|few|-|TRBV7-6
CASSLAGGGGAGYSQYF
TGTGCCAGCAGCTTAGCGGGCGGAGGGGGCGCGGGTTACTCCCAGTACTTC
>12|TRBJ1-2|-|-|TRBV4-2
CASSPGGDGYTF
TGTGCCAGCAGCCCCGGGGGAGATGGCTACACCTTC
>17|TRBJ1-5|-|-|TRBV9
CASSVSPGGDGNQPQHF
TGTGCCAGCAGCGTCTCACCCGGCGGTGATGGCAATCAGCCCCAGCATTTT
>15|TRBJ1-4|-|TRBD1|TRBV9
CASSVAGTGGGKLFF
TGTGCCAGCAGCGTAGCCGGGACAGGGGGAGGAAAACTGTTTTTT
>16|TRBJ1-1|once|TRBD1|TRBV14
CASSRNTGALNTEAFF
TGTGCCAGCAGCCGAAATACAGGGGCCTTGAACACTGAAGCTTTCTTT
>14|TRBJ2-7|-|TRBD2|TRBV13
CASRLTGGANEQYF
TGTGCCAGCAGACTTACCGGGGGGGCGAACGAGCAGTACTTC
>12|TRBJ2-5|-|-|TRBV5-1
CASSLEFETQYF
TGCGCCAGCAGCTTAGAGTTCGAGACCCAGTACTTC
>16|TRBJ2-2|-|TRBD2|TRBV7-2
CASSLWERGVTGELFF
TGTGCCAGCAGCTTATGGGAGCGGGGGGTCACCGGGGAGCTGTTTTTT
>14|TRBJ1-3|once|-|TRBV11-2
CASSLEYSGNTIYF
TGTGCCAGCAGCTTAGAATACTCTGGAAACACCATATATTTT
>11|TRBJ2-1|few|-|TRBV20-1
CSARIHKIYFF
TGCAGTGCTAGGATACACAAAATTTATTTCTTC
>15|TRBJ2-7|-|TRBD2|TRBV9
CTSSVGVAGSYEQYF
TGTACCAGCAGCGTAGGGGTAGCGGGTTCCTACGAGCAGTACTTC
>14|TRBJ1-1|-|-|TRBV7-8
CASSRDSSNTEAFF
TGTGCCAGCAGCCGCGACAGCTCTAACACTGAAGCTTTCTTT
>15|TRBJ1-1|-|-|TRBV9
CASSVASQGTPEAFF
TGTGCCAGCAGCGTAGCCTCACAGGGAACCCCTGAAGCTTTCTTT
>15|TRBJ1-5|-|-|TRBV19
CASSILVQGSQPQHF
TGTGCCAGTAGTATATTAGTACAGGGAAGTCAGCCCCAGCATTTT
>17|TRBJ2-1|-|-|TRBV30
CAWSFRGRARLSGEQFF
TGTGCCTGGAGTTTTAGGGGGAGGGCACGGTTGAGCGGTGAGCAGTTCTTC
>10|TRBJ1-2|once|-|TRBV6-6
CASKAQGYTF
TGTGCCAGCAAAGCTCAAGGCTACACCTTC
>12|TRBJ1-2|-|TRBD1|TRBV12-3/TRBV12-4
CASSPNRGGYTF
TGTGCCAGCAGTCCGAACAGGGGGGGCTACACCTTC
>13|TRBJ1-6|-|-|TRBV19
CASSGQLISPLHF
TGTGCCAGTAGTGGACAGTTAATTTCACCCCTCCACTTT
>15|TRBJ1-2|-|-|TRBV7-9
CASSLGGGMDYGYTF
TGTGCCAGCAGCTTAGGAGGGGGAATGGACTATGGCTACACCTTC
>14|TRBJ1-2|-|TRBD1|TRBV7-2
CASSLGTGDYGYTF
TGTGCCAGCAGCTTAGGGACAGGGGACTATGGCTACACCTTC
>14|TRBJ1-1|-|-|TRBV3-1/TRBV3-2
CASSQGGGETEAFF
TGTGCCAGCAGCCAAGGGGGAGGGGAGACTGAAGCTTTCTTT
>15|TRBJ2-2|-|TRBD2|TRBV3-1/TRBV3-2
CASSRSGAGGEELFF
TGTGCCAGCAGCAGGTCCGGAGCGGGAGGGGAGGAGCTGTTTTTT
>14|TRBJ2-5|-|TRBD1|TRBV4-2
CASSRTGIGETQYF
TGTGCCAGCAGCCGGACAGGGATAGGCGAGACCCAGTACTTC
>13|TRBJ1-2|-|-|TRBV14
CASSQDRRYGYTF
TGTGCCAGCAGCCAAGACAGGCGCTATGGCTACACCTTC
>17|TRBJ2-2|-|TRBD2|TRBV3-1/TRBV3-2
CASSQVTSGGGTGELFF
TGTGCCAGCAGCCAAGTGACTAGCGGGGGCGGCACCGGGGAGCTGTTTTTT
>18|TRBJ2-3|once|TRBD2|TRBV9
CASSVAPSGRLSTDTQYF
TGTGCCAGCAGCGTAGCTCCTAGCGGGAGGCTTAGCACAGATACGCAGTATTTT
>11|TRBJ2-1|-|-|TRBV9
CASSAGGEQFF
TGTGCCAGCAGTGCAGGAGGTGAGCAGTTCTTC
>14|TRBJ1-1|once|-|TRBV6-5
CASSYSDYNTEAFF
TGTGCCAGCAGTTACTCGGACTATAACACTGAAGCTTTCTTT
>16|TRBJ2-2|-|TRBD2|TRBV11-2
CASRTIRLAGSGELFF
TGTGCCAGCAGGACTATTAGACTAGCGGGGAGCGGGGAGCTGTTTTTT
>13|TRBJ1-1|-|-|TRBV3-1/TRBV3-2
CASSQEPWPEAFF
TGTGCCAGCAGCCAAGAACCCTGGCCTGAAGCTTTCTTT
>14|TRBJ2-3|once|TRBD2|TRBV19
CASSAGGPWDTQYF
TGTGCCAGTAGCGCGGGAGGGCCATGGGATACGCAGTATTTT
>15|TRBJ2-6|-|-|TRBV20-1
CSASSDSSGANVLTF
TGCAGTGCTAGTTCGGACAGCTCTGGGGCCAACGTCCTGACTTTC
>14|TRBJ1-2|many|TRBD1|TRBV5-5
CASSFPSRDSRYTF
TGTGCCAGCAGCTTTCCCTCGCGGGACAGTCGCTACACCTTC